This is a list of T cell receptor beta chains from one sample in a study of cytomegalovirus exposure and HLA in healthy donors. This table comes from immunoSEQ multiplex PCR, and its TCRdb copy is limited to in-frame clones, with some not included. This sample carries roughly 150,000 clones, 80% of them seen once, and the ten largest clones take 9% to 10%. Sequenced sample: PBMCs. Receptors originate from a man younger than 30 in good health and CMV-seropositive. Each CDR3 is given with its conserved first and last residue. A D gene is named only where the DNA matches it firmly. Clone size is stated in some rows and not others, as once, few, many or a class when expanded.

V	J	D	size	DNA	CDR3
TRBV4-3	TRBJ2-7	TRBD1	-	TGCGCCAGCAGCCAGGACAGGGGGTCTTACGAGCAGTACTTC	CASSQDRGSYEQYF
TRBV10-3	TRBJ2-7	-	-	TGTGCCATCAGGCGGGAAGTCGTCAACGAGCAGTACTTC	CAIRREVVNEQYF
TRBV28	TRBJ2-6	-	-	TGTGCCAGCAGTTTAGTACACAACTCTGGGGCCAACGTCCTGACTTTC	CASSLVHNSGANVLTF
TRBV7-9	TRBJ2-7	-	-	TGTGCCAGCAGCTCTCGACAATACCCCTACGAGCAGTACTTC	CASSSRQYPYEQYF
TRBV9	TRBJ2-1	-	-	TGTGCCAGCAGCCCCGCGAGTGGGGGGTCCTACAATGAGCAGTTCTTC	CASSPASGGSYNEQFF
TRBV5-5	TRBJ2-7	-	-	TGTGCCAGCAGCTTGGATCGTTACGAGCAGTACTTC	CASSLDRYEQYF
TRBV9	TRBJ1-1	-	-	TGTGCCAGCAGCGTAGGTACAGGAGCCACTGAAGCTTTCTTT	CASSVGTGATEAFF
TRBV11-2	TRBJ2-7	-	few	TGTGCCAGCAGCTTAGGTGGGGGGAGCTCCTACGAGCAGTACTTC	CASSLGGGSSYEQYF
TRBV9	TRBJ2-1	-	-	TGTGCCAGCAGCTCGAGAAATGAGCAGTTCTTC	CASSSRNEQFF
TRBV7-9	TRBJ1-3	TRBD1	-	TGTGCCAGCAGTCAGGGGGCGCTGGGAAACACCATATATTTT	CASSQGALGNTIYF
TRBV2	TRBJ2-5	TRBD1	once	TGTGCCAGCAGTGAAGCGTGGGGACAGGGGGATGAGCGAGAGACCCAGTACTTC	CASSEAWGQGDERETQYF
TRBV12-5	TRBJ2-2	-	-	TGTGCTAGTGCCTCCCCCGGGACACAGACAAACACCGGGGAGCTGTTTTTT	CASASPGTQTNTGELFF
TRBV21-1	TRBJ2-2	-	once	TGTGCCAGCAGCAAATCGGGGGTACCGAACACCGGGGAGCTGTTTTTT	CASSKSGVPNTGELFF
TRBV29-1	TRBJ2-1	-	-	TGCAGCGTTGAAGAGGCTGATTCCTACAATGAGCAGTTCTTC	CSVEEADSYNEQFF
TRBV15	TRBJ2-7	-	-	TGTGCCACCAGCCCCCGAGGTGAAGACGAGCAGTACTTC	CATSPRGEDEQYF
TRBV5-6	TRBJ2-2	TRBD2	few	TGTGCCAGCAGCTTGGACGGGAGGGCGATCGGGGAGCTGTTTTTT	CASSLDGRAIGELFF
TRBV2	TRBJ1-4	-	-	TGTGCCAGCACCCGAGGGCAGGGGCCAGCAACTAATGAAAAACTGTTTTTT	CASTRGQGPATNEKLFF
TRBV2	TRBJ2-2	TRBD2	-	TGTGCCAGCAGCCTCGGGACTAGCGGGAGTTCCGGGGAGCTGTTTTTT	CASSLGTSGSSGELFF
TRBV2	TRBJ1-3	-	few	TGTGCCAGCAGAGGACAGATCTCTGGAAACACCATATATTTT	CASRGQISGNTIYF
TRBV29-1	TRBJ1-1	-	few	TGCAGCGTTGTCGAGGGGGTAGGAGCTTTCTTT	CSVVEGVGAFF
TRBV18	TRBJ2-2	-	-	TGTGCCAGCTCACCACCAGCGCGAACCGGGGAGCTGTTTTTT	CASSPPARTGELFF
TRBV5-1	TRBJ1-1	-	few	TGCGCCAGCAGTTCTGGGGGCTCGGGGAACACTGAAGCTTTCTTT	CASSSGGSGNTEAFF
TRBV27	TRBJ2-5	-	-	TGTGCCAGCAGTCCGATACTAACAGGGTCTGAAGAGACCCAGTACTTC	CASSPILTGSEETQYF
TRBV14	TRBJ2-7	TRBD1	-	TGTGCCAGCAGCCATTCCGGGACAGGGCTTATATCCTACGAGCAGTACTTC	CASSHSGTGLISYEQYF
TRBV25-1	TRBJ1-1	-	-	TGTGCCAGCAAAGAACAGGGGAACACTGAAGCTTTCTTT	CASKEQGNTEAFF
TRBV6-6	TRBJ1-1	-	-	TGTGCCAGCGAAGACAGCATGAACACTGAAGCTTTCTTT	CASEDSMNTEAFF
TRBV7-8	TRBJ2-1	TRBD1	few	TGTGCCAGCAGCATGGGACAGGGTGGGGGCAATGAGCAGTTCTTC	CASSMGQGGGNEQFF
TRBV18	TRBJ2-7	-	-	TGTGCCAGCTCACTAAACGGGGGATACGAGCAGTACTTC	CASSLNGGYEQYF
TRBV11-3	TRBJ2-2	-	-	TGTGCCAGCAGCTTCTCCTCCGGGGAGCTGTTTTTT	CASSFSSGELFF
TRBV30	TRBJ2-3	TRBD2	once	TGTGCCTGGAGTGTAAATAGCGGGAGGGCAGATACGCAGTATTTT	CAWSVNSGRADTQYF
TRBV7-2	TRBJ1-4	-	-	TGTGCCAGCAGCTTTTTAGACAGGACCAGTAATGAAAAACTGTTTTTT	CASSFLDRTSNEKLFF
TRBV2	TRBJ2-3	-	-	TGTGCCCTAGTGCACAGCACAGATACGCAGTATTTT	CALVHSTDTQYF
TRBV29-1	TRBJ2-7	-	-	TGCAGCGTTGTCTGGGGGCCCGCCTACGAGCAGTACTTC	CSVVWGPAYEQYF
TRBV25-1	TRBJ1-2	TRBD1	-	TGTGCCAGCAGTTTAACCGCCCCGACAGGGAGGTACGGCTACACCTTC	CASSLTAPTGRYGYTF
TRBV6-1	TRBJ1-1	-	few	TGTGCCAGCAGTGCAGGGACATATAGGAACACTGAAGCTTTCTTT	CASSAGTYRNTEAFF
TRBV7-2	TRBJ1-4	-	-	TGTGCCAGCAGCTTAGATGGGGCCCCTAATGAAAAACTGTTTTTT	CASSLDGAPNEKLFF
TRBV5-6	TRBJ2-5	TRBD1	-	TGTGCCAGCAGTTTTCGGACAGGAAAAGAGACCCAGTACTTC	CASSFRTGKETQYF
TRBV5-8	TRBJ2-3	TRBD2	-	TGTGCCAGCAGCCGGGGGGGGTGCACAGATACGCAGTATTTT	CASSRGGCTDTQYF
TRBV6-5	TRBJ2-2	-	-	TGTGCCAGCAGTTATTTACGCGGGATGAGCACCGGGGAGCTGTTTTTT	CASSYLRGMSTGELFF
TRBV19	TRBJ1-5	-	-	TGTGCCAGTAGTAGCGGGGACGGCTATTATCAGCCCCAGCATTTT	CASSSGDGYYQPQHF
TRBV6-6	TRBJ1-1	-	-	TGTGCCAGCAGCCCGTTTAGCACTGAAGCTTTCTTT	CASSPFSTEAFF
TRBV5-4	TRBJ2-7	-	-	TGTGCCAGCAGCTTTAGCTCCGAGCAGTACTTC	CASSFSSEQYF
TRBV2	TRBJ1-1	TRBD1	-	TGTGCCAGCAGGACGAGGGGGCGGGTCACTGAAGCTTTCTTT	CASRTRGRVTEAFF
TRBV5-4	TRBJ2-7	-	-	TGTGCCAGCAGCGGGGGACTTTCCTACGAGCAGTACTTC	CASSGGLSYEQYF
TRBV19	TRBJ2-1	-	-	TGTGCCAGTAGTACGGGGTCCTACAATGAGCAGTTCTTC	CASSTGSYNEQFF
TRBV4-1	TRBJ2-2	-	-	TGCGCCAGCAGCCAAGGAGGACTCACCGGGGAGCTGTTTTTT	CASSQGGLTGELFF
TRBV5-4	TRBJ2-7	-	-	TGTGCCAGCAGCTTGGGTACCTACGAGCAGTACTTC	CASSLGTYEQYF
TRBV27	TRBJ2-7	-	once	TGTGCCAGCAGTTTAAGAGGAGACGGAGACTACGAGCAGTACTTC	CASSLRGDGDYEQYF
TRBV6-1	TRBJ2-2	-	-	TGTGCCAGCAGTGACCGTAACACCGGGGAGCTGTTTTTT	CASSDRNTGELFF